The 19 T cell receptor beta chains reported below all come from one sample, sequenced in a study of regulatory dendritic cells for organ transplantation. Sequenced by immunoSEQ multiplex PCR; TCRdb stores in-frame clones only, minus some. The sample holds almost 35,000 clones, about 89% seen once. The source material was naive CD4+ T cells from blood. Subset in this sample: CD45RA+ naive T cells. These receptor sequences come from a human donor in good health.

This chain connects TRBV28 to TRBJ1-2, with a possible D match to TRBD1 (5 bases). The CDR3 has 16 amino acids. V lost 1 base, J lost 3 bases, and 15 bases lay in between. The germline V gene encodes CDR1 MDHEN and CDR2 SYDVKM. For the CDR3, the DNA is TGTGCCAGCAGTTTATCGGAGGGCGTGGGGGACTATGGCTACACCTTC. This encodes CASSLSEGVGDYGYTF.

In its sample, this clone was seen once. The chain is built from TRBV7-3 and TRBJ2-3, with 8 bases identical to TRBD2. Per the germline V gene, CDR1 is SGHTA and CDR2 is FQGTGA. J lost 2 bases, V lost 0 bases, and 1 base had no gene match. The CDR3 has 15 amino acids. The chain's CDR3 is CASSLTGGVTDTQYF. The CDR3 nucleotides are TGTGCCAGCAGCTTAACCGGGGGGGTCACAGATACGCAGTATTTT.

V and J are TRBV5-1 and TRBJ2-7; 9 nucleotides agree with TRBD1. V shed 0 bases, J shed 5 bases, and the junction held 9 bases outside the gene matches. This CDR3 has 16 residues. Germline V gives CDR1 SGHRS, CDR2 YFSETQ. The CDR3 loop reads CASSLGVGTGSHEQYF. The CDR3 DNA follows: TGCGCCAGCAGCTTGGGGGTTGGGACAGGGTCCCACGAGCAGTACTTC.

The chain uses TRBV6-6 and TRBJ2-3; no definite D call. CDR3 length equals 14 residues. The germline gives CDR1 MNHNY, CDR2 SVGAGI (reference sequence). The V end was cut by 6 bases, the J end by 3 bases, with 13 bases between. The CDR3: CASRHNLETDTQYF. The CDR3 DNA sequence: TGTGCCAGCAGACATAACTTAGAAACAGATACGCAGTATTTT.

V is TRBV5-4 and J is TRBJ2-7; D gene unclear. In germline, CDR1 is SGHNT, CDR2 YYREEE (reference sequence). The CDR3 is 15 amino acids. Trimming removed 0 bases from V and 6 bases from J, with 16 bases in between. The CDR3 sequence: CASSLAPRSLGEQYF. In DNA, the CDR3 is TGTGCCAGCAGCTTGGCCCCCAGGAGCTTGGGCGAGCAGTACTTC.

V usage is TRBV7-8 and J usage is TRBJ2-2; 9 nucleotides match TRBD1. The CDR3 totals 17 residues. CDR1 is SGHVS, CDR2 FQNEAQ, per germline. J lost 3 bases, V lost 5 bases, and 10 bases had no gene match. The CDR3 reads CASSPREGTGYTGELFF. As DNA, the CDR3 is TGTGCCAGCAGCCCTAGGGAAGGGACAGGGTACACCGGGGAGCTGTTTTTT.

The rearrangement uses TRBV7-9 and TRBJ2-5; D is unresolved. Germline V lookup: CDR1 SEHNR, CDR2 FQNEAQ (reference sequence). The CDR3 contains 15 residues. V was trimmed by 1 base and J by 2 bases, leaving 11 bases between them. The CDR3 region has the DNA TGTGCCAGCAGCTTAGTTTCTGGGATACAAGAGACCCAGTACTTC. Protein product: CASSLVSGIQETQYF. Full variable domain (remainder filled in from reference TRBV7-9 and TRBJ2-5): DTGVSQNPRHKITKRGQNVTFRCDPISEHNRLYWYRQTLGQGPEFLTYFQNEAQLEKSRLLSDRFSAERPKGSFSTLEIQRTEQGDSAMYLCASSLVSGIQETQYFGPGTRLLVL.

V and J are TRBV6-5 and TRBJ2-3, with TRBD1 matching 8 bases. V shed 2 bases and J 1 base; nucleotides not matched to a gene: 2. The CDR3 is 15 amino acids. The V gene's germline CDR1 is MNHEY and CDR2 SVGAGI. The CDR3 loop is CASSYTDRGTDTQYF. The CDR3 nucleotides read TGTGCCAGCAGTTACACGGACAGGGGCACAGATACGCAGTATTTT.

The chain combines TRBV19 with TRBJ1-5; 9 nucleotides match TRBD1. The ends lost 7 bases at V and 8 bases at J; junction bases unmatched: 15. This CDR3 has 16 amino acids. Germline V gene data show CDR1 as LNHDA and CDR2 as SQIVND (reference sequence). CDR3 sequence: CASKSRDRVLQKPQHF. For the CDR3, the DNA is TGTGCCAGTAAATCCCGGGACAGGGTGCTCCAAAAGCCCCAGCATTTT. The complete variable domain, with remaining parts taken from reference TRBV19 and TRBJ1-5, reads DGGITQSPKYLFRKEGQNVTLSCEQNLNHDAMYWYRQDPGQGLRLIYYSQIVNDFQKGDIAEGYSVSREKKESFPLTVTSAQKNPTAFYLCASKSRDRVLQKPQHFGDGTRLSIL.

J is TRBJ2-7 and V is TRBV11-2, with 8 bases fitting TRBD1. There are 16 residues in the CDR3. V shed 5 bases, J shed 3 bases, and the junction held 12 bases outside the gene matches. In germline, CDR1 is SGHAT, CDR2 FQNNGV. CDR3 DNA: TGTGCCAGCAGCGACCGGGGGCAGGGGGCCTTCTACGAGCAGTACTTC. Translated: CASSDRGQGAFYEQYF.

This clone was recorded a few times. V is TRBV11-2 and J is TRBJ1-6; D is perhaps TRBD1 (5 bases). V was pared by 2 bases and J by 7 bases, with 9 bases between. This CDR3 comprises 14 residues. Germline CDR1 SGHAT, CDR2 FQNNGV. This chain's CDR3 is CASSLPGTNSPLHF. For the CDR3, the DNA is TGTGCCAGCAGCTTACCTGGGACGAATTCACCCCTCCACTTT.

The DNA of the CDR3 is TGCGCCAGCAGCCAACAGGACAGGCTGGCAGAGACCCAGTACTTC. Its translation: CASSQQDRLAETQYF. The chain links TRBV4-1 to TRBJ2-5, with 7 bases lining up with TRBD1. V lost 2 bases, J lost 4 bases, and 7 bases stayed unmatched. This CDR3 comprises 15 residues. Germline V gives CDR1 MGHRA, CDR2 YSYEKL.

CDR3 sequence reads: CASSTGDAGANVLTF. The CDR3 region has the DNA TGTGCCAGCTCGACAGGGGACGCTGGGGCCAACGTCCTGACTTTC. The chain uses TRBV27 and TRBJ2-6; 8 bases align to TRBD1. The CDR3 is 15 residues long. Germline V gene sequence: CDR1 MNHEY, CDR2 SMNVEV (reference sequence). The V segment lost 8 bases and the J segment 2 bases; nucleotides outside the gene matches: 5.

This chain connects TRBV6-4 to TRBJ2-7, with a possible D match to TRBD2 (5 bases). CDR3 length: 12 residues. Germline V gives CDR1 MRHNA, CDR2 SNTAGT. Between the trimmed V and J ends, which lost 7 bases and 5 bases, there was a span of 12 bases. The CDR3 reads CASNGLADEQYF. CDR3 nucleotides: TGTGCCAGCAACGGACTTGCCGACGAGCAGTACTTC.

The rearrangement links TRBV6-6 to TRBJ2-7, with a possible D match to TRBD2 (6 bases). The V gene lost 5 bases and the J gene lost 0 bases, with 14 bases spanning the gap. This CDR3 has 15 residues. CDR1 MNHNY and CDR2 SVGAGI come from the germline V gene (reference sequence). DNA of the CDR3: TGTGCCAGCAGTGGTCGCGGGATCAGCTCCTACGAGCAGTACTTC. As protein: CASSGRGISSYEQYF.

This chain connects TRBV7-9 to TRBJ1-1, with unresolved D. The germline CDR1 and CDR2 sequences are SEHNR and FQNEAQ (reference sequence). There are 11 residues in the CDR3. Trimming shortened V by 4 bases and J by 8 bases, and 8 bases separated the two germline ends. The CDR3: CASSYGEEAFF. CDR3 nucleotides: TGTGCCAGCAGCTACGGTGAGGAAGCTTTCTTT.

The chain links TRBV19 to TRBJ1-4; weak D call: TRBD1 (5 bases). V shed 4 bases and J shed 7 bases, with 10 bases lying between them. Germline V lookup: CDR1 LNHDA, CDR2 SQIVND (reference sequence). CDR3 size: 13 residues. The CDR3 DNA is TGTGCCAGTAGTAATAGGGGCGGTGAAAAACTGTTTTTT. Translation gives CASSNRGGEKLFF. Complete variable domain (other parts from reference TRBV19 and TRBJ1-4): DGGITQSPKYLFRKEGQNVTLSCEQNLNHDAMYWYRQDPGQGLRLIYYSQIVNDFQKGDIAEGYSVSREKKESFPLTVTSAQKNPTAFYLCASSNRGGEKLFFGSGTQLSVL.

The rearrangement uses TRBV5-4 and TRBJ1-6; 8 bases agree with TRBD1. The CDR3 has 15 residues. Losses at the gene ends were 4 bases for V and 10 bases for J; bases not matched to a gene: 10. From germline, CDR1 is SGHNT and CDR2 YYREEE (reference sequence). The CDR3, as DNA: TGTGCCAGCAGCGACGGACAGGGCGTTGGATCACCCCTCCACTTT. Translating gives CASSDGQGVGSPLHF.

The V gene is TRBV2, the J gene TRBJ1-3; D call uncertain. From germline, CDR1 is SNHLY and CDR2 FYNNEI. V was pared by 2 bases and J by 0 bases, with 5 bases between. This CDR3 comprises 14 residues. CDR3 bases: TGTGCCAGCAGTGAACTGCGCTCTGGAAACACCATATATTTT. Its protein is CASSELRSGNTIYF.